This T cell receptor (beta chain) was profiled in a study of blood T cell repertoires in COVID-19. Germline-derived CDR1 and CDR2 are SGHNT and YYREEE (reference sequence). Between the trimmed V and J ends, which lost 2 bases and 5 bases, there was a span of 12 bases. The CDR3 has 14 residues. The method was immunoSEQ multiplex PCR; TCRdb's version includes in-frame clones alone and lacks a portion of them. Of 80,000 or so clones listed, 70% to 90% are singletons. The source of this sequence is a human donor in a cohort sampled during active COVID-19. The chain couples TRBV5-4 to TRBJ2-3, with a tentative D call TRBD2 (6 bases). The sample comprised peripheral blood. CDR3 loop: CASSLSLARDTQYF. The DNA for the CDR3 is TGTGCCAGCAGCTTAAGTCTAGCGCGAGATACGCAGTATTTT.